A single sample is the source of the 29 T cell receptor beta chains below, sequenced in a study of CD8 T cells in ankylosing spondylitis. TCRdb reanalysed the 5' RACE reads using MiXCR and keeps one entry per CDR3 protein. The sample carries fewer than 200,000 distinct CDR3 sequences, about 20% recorded once. The sequencing input was blood, either unsorted or a sorted T cell fraction (not recorded which). These receptors all stem from a male donor aged 10 to 30 with ankylosing spondylitis or in good health (not recorded which).

This clonotype was observed at least ten times. The V and J genes are TRBV5-1 and TRBJ2-1; 8 bases agree with TRBD2. V lost 0 bases, J lost 8 bases, and 4 bases stayed unmatched. This CDR3 is built from 14 residues. In germline, CDR1 is SGHRS, CDR2 YFSETQ. The CDR3 DNA sequence: TGCGCCAGCAGCTTGGAGGGAGCGGGAGATGAGCAGTTCTTC. It yields the protein CASSLEGAGDEQFF.

Many counts were recorded for this clonotype. The chain recombines TRBV6-5 with TRBJ2-3; D gene unclear. V gave up 6 bases and J gave up 0 bases, with 13 bases separating them. CDR1 is MNHEY, CDR2 SVGAGI, per germline. There are 15 residues in the CDR3. In DNA, the CDR3 is TGTGCCAGCAGCCTTCTCGGAGCGAGCACAGATACGCAGTATTTT. Its translation: CASSLLGASTDTQYF.

The table lists this clonotype with many counts. CDR3 in DNA: TGTGCCAGCAGCCGGGGACAGCGCAATCAGCCCCAGCATTTT. This codes for CASSRGQRNQPQHF. The chain joins TRBV5-5 to TRBJ1-5, with 7 bases matching TRBD1. The CDR3 loop spans 14 amino acids. Germline values: CDR1 SGHKS, CDR2 YYEKEE (reference sequence). Losses at the gene ends were 4 bases for V and 2 bases for J; bases not matched to a gene: 3.

This clonotype was recorded many times. The chain recombines TRBV30 with TRBJ2-5, with 8 bases aligning to TRBD2. With V trimmed by 4 bases and J by 1 base, 8 bases remained unmatched. The CDR3 length is 15 residues. Germline V gives CDR1 GTSNPN, CDR2 SVGIG (reference sequence). CDR3 region: CAWISGLAAQETQYF. CDR3 bases: TGTGCCTGGATCTCCGGACTAGCAGCCCAAGAGACCCAGTACTTC.

This clonotype was observed a handful of times. This rearrangement joins TRBV20-1 to TRBJ2-5; perhaps TRBD1 as D (6 bases). With 5 bases removed from V and 1 base from J, the gap between germline ends came to 17 bases. Germline CDR1 is DFQATT and CDR2 is SNEGSKA (reference sequence). This CDR3 has 15 amino acids. In DNA form, the CDR3 reads TGCAGTGCTCAATATTCGTCAGGGGTCCAAGAGACCCAGTACTTC. Its translation: CSAQYSSGVQETQYF.

This clonotype was seen at least ten times. One junction end does not reproduce the germline sequence, and a read error may be involved. CDR3 sequence reads: CASSSAGALGSF. As DNA, the CDR3 is TGTGCCAGCAGTTCTGCAGGAGCCCTCGGGTCCTTC. The chain links TRBV28 to TRBJ1-2; D unclear. The length of the CDR3 is 12 residues. Germline lookup yields CDR1 MDHEN and CDR2 SYDVKM.

The V call is TRBV29-1, the J call TRBJ1-1; D not certain. Trimming shortened V by 2 bases and J by 0 bases, and 13 bases separated the two germline ends. The CDR3 is made up of 15 amino acids. The germline V gene has CDR1 SQVTM and CDR2 ANQGSEA. DNA of the CDR3: TGCAGCGTTGAATCCAGGACGATCATGAACACTGAAGCTTTCTTT. Its translation: CSVESRTIMNTEAFF.

The rearrangement joins TRBV27 to TRBJ2-1, with 8 bases fitting TRBD1. Trimming cost V 4 bases and J 6 bases; bases outside gene matches: 5. Germline V CDR1 and CDR2: MNHEY, SMNVEV (reference sequence). The CDR3 spans 14 residues. In DNA, the CDR3 is TGTGCCAGCAGTTCGGACAGGGTGGCCAATGAGCAGTTCTTC. Translated, it gives CASSSDRVANEQFF.

This clonotype was recorded many times. V is TRBV18 and J is TRBJ2-3; no reliable D call. This CDR3 is built from 16 residues. The V end was cut by 0 bases, the J end by 0 bases, with 10 bases between. Germline loops: CDR1 KGHSH, CDR2 LQKENI. CDR3 in DNA: TGTGCCAGCTCACCACCGTGGGGATCAAGCACAGATACGCAGTATTTT. This sequence encodes CASSPPWGSSTDTQYF.

This clonotype was recorded at least ten times. The V gene is TRBV6-6, the J gene TRBJ1-1; D is undetermined. Germline CDR1 reads MNHNY; CDR2 reads SVGAGI (reference sequence). The CDR3 sequence is 13 residues long. Trimming removed 7 bases from V and 4 bases from J, with 13 bases in between. CDR3 in DNA: TGTGCCAGCAACCAAAATAGAGGCACTGAAGCTTTCTTT. It encodes CASNQNRGTEAFF.

This clonotype appeared many times. The rearrangement joins TRBV10-3 to TRBJ2-1; 15 bases are shared with TRBD2. The CDR3 has 20 amino acids. Germline V CDR1 and CDR2: ENHRY, SYGVKD. J was trimmed by 0 bases and V by 4 bases; bases with no gene match: 10. The CDR3 sequence is CAISADLGTSGRSSYNEQFF. The CDR3 DNA reads TGTGCCATCAGTGCAGACCTCGGGACTAGCGGGAGGAGCTCCTACAATGAGCAGTTCTTC.

This clonotype appeared many times. CDR3 bases: TGTGCCAGCAGCCGGCACGGACTAGGGACTAGCGGGAGGTCGGTTTTCTACAATGAGCAGTTCTTC. It encodes CASSRHGLGTSGRSVFYNEQFF. V and J are TRBV7-2 and TRBJ2-1; 15 bases agree with TRBD2. CDR1 and CDR2 from the germline V gene are SGHTA and FQGNSA. The CDR3 is made up of 22 amino acids. Germline trimming cut 5 bases from V and 3 bases from J; bases unmatched to any gene: 20.

J is TRBJ1-5 and V is TRBV19; D may be TRBD1 (6 bases). The CDR3 has 16 residues. V was trimmed by 4 bases and J by 5 bases, leaving 18 bases between them. The germline V gene encodes CDR1 LNHDA and CDR2 SQIVND (reference sequence). This CDR3 reads CASSNSITGKHQPQHF. The CDR3 DNA reads as TGTGCCAGTAGTAACTCGATCACAGGGAAGCATCAGCCCCAGCATTTT.

This clonotype has ten or more counts. The V and J genes are TRBV7-2 and TRBJ2-2; the D is unclear. The V end lost 4 bases, the J end lost 5 bases, and 14 bases lay between the germline ends. Per the germline V gene, CDR1 is SGHTA and CDR2 is FQGNSA. The CDR3 runs to 15 residues. CDR3 nucleotides: TGTGCCAGCAGCTCCCAGAGAGGTTTAACCGGGGAGCTGTTTTTT. It codes for CASSSQRGLTGELFF.

This clonotype was picked up many times. The chain couples TRBV29-1 to TRBJ2-3; a weak D match, TRBD2 (6 bases). Germline CDR1 reads SQVTM; CDR2 reads ANQGSEA. V was shortened by 4 bases and J by 1 base, with 18 bases between the two germline ends. This CDR3 spans 16 amino acids. CDR3 in amino acids: CSVVLLGGRRTDTQYF. The CDR3 DNA reads as TGCAGCGTTGTCTTATTGGGTGGGAGGCGCACAGATACGCAGTATTTT.

In this sample, this clonotype turned up many times. This chain uses TRBV12-3 or TRBV12-4 with TRBJ1-1, with a tentative D call TRBD1 (6 bases). V dropped 2 bases and J dropped 0 bases, with 13 bases sitting between them. There are 16 residues in the CDR3. The DNA of the CDR3 is TGTGCCAGCAGTTTATTAGGGGGACTGATGAACACTGAAGCTTTCTTT. It encodes CASSLLGGLMNTEAFF.

This clonotype was found many times. V gene TRBV10-3 combines with J gene TRBJ2-5; D unclear. Per the germline V gene, CDR1 is ENHRY and CDR2 is SYGVKD. Trimming cost V 8 bases and J 1 base, with 11 bases left between them. The CDR3 has 13 residues. CDR3 residues: CAISTGSQETQYF. The CDR3 DNA reads as TGTGCCATCTCCACCGGGTCCCAAGAGACCCAGTACTTC.

This clonotype occurred many times. The genes are TRBV29-1 and TRBJ1-2; D is undetermined. Germline loops: CDR1 SQVTM, CDR2 ANQGSEA. This CDR3 region has 13 residues. Between the trimmed V and J ends, which lost 2 bases and 3 bases, there was a span of 10 bases. Written as DNA, the CDR3 is TGCAGCGTTGAATTGGCCGACCACTATGGCTACACCTTC. Translating gives CSVELADHYGYTF.

This clonotype has at least ten counts. This chain joins TRBV7-9 and TRBJ2-7; D is possibly TRBD2 (6 bases). V was cut by 5 bases and J by 0 bases, with 23 bases left in between. This CDR3 contains 18 residues. CDR1 is SEHNR and CDR2 is FQNEAQ in the germline V gene (reference sequence). The CDR3 sequence: CASSPGQGLRFSSYEQYF. In nucleotides, the CDR3 is TGTGCCAGCAGCCCAGGGCAGGGACTCCGATTCAGCTCCTACGAGCAGTACTTC.

In its sample, this clonotype was seen many times. This rearrangement joins TRBV12-3 or TRBV12-4 to TRBJ1-5; TRBD1 matches 7 bases. The CDR3 contains 12 residues. The junction had 3 bases not matched to a gene; V was cut back by 6 bases and J by 7 bases. The CDR3 sequence: CASRIGGQPQHF. In DNA, the CDR3 is TGTGCCAGCAGGATAGGGGGCCAGCCCCAGCATTTT.

This clonotype was counted only a few times. The gene calls are TRBV2 and TRBJ1-1; 10 bases map to TRBD1. This CDR3 contains 14 residues. Germline CDR1 SNHLY, CDR2 FYNNEI. Losses at the gene ends were 4 bases for V and 7 bases for J; bases not matched to a gene: 6. CDR3 amino acids: CASSGDRGSVEAFF. CDR3 DNA sequence: TGTGCCAGCAGTGGGGACAGGGGCTCCGTTGAAGCTTTCTTT.

This clonotype was counted many times. The chain has TRBV5-1 and TRBJ1-1, with D possibly TRBD1 on 6 matching bases. The CDR3 covers 15 residues. With 3 bases removed from V and 1 base from J, the gap between germline ends came to 13 bases. CDR1 and CDR2 from the germline V gene are SGHRS and YFSETQ. The CDR3 DNA is TGCGCCAGCAGCTCCACAGGGTCGAGGAACACTGAAGCTTTCTTT. Encoded protein: CASSSTGSRNTEAFF.

This clonotype occurred many times. The V gene is TRBV27, the J gene TRBJ2-3; the match to TRBD2 covers 9 bases. The germline CDR1 and CDR2 sequences are MNHEY and SMNVEV (reference sequence). Unmatched junction bases numbered 3, after V lost 2 bases and J lost 6 bases. This CDR3 is built from 14 residues. For the CDR3, the DNA is TGTGCCAGCAGTTTAGGGACTAGCTCGGATACGCAGTATTTT. Translating it yields CASSLGTSSDTQYF.

This clonotype occurred many times. The chain recombines TRBV29-1 with TRBJ1-1; a possible D gene is TRBD1 (6 bases). The CDR3 length is 10 residues. Germline V CDR1 and CDR2: SQVTM, ANQGSEA. DNA of the CDR3: TGCACCGGAGGGGGCACTGAAGCTTTCTTT. It encodes CTGGGTEAFF.

This clonotype was seen at least ten times. The V call is TRBV20-1, the J call TRBJ2-7; TRBD2 matches 12 bases. J lost 2 bases, V lost 3 bases, and 11 bases had no gene match. Germline V gives CDR1 DFQATT, CDR2 SNEGSKA (reference sequence). The CDR3 length is 17 residues. The CDR3 region is CSARPTSGRNPPYEQYF. DNA for the CDR3: TGCAGTGCTAGGCCGACTAGCGGGAGAAACCCCCCCTACGAGCAGTACTTC.

In this sample, this clonotype turned up many times. The chain combines TRBV12-3 or TRBV12-4 with TRBJ2-3; D gene uncertain. This CDR3 is 14 amino acids long. V was trimmed by 7 bases and J by 2 bases, leaving 13 bases between them. This chain's CDR3 is CASTPAAHTDTQYF. The CDR3, as DNA: TGTGCCAGCACCCCCGCCGCGCACACAGATACGCAGTATTTT.

V and J are TRBV20-1 and TRBJ2-3; TRBD2 matches at 8 bases. Germline CDR1 DFQATT, CDR2 SNEGSKA (reference sequence). J gave up 2 bases and V 5 bases, and 3 bases lay outside the gene matches. The CDR3 is 13 amino acids. CDR3 sequence (DNA): TGCAGTGCTCATAGCGGGAACACAGATACGCAGTATTTT. The encoded protein is CSAHSGNTDTQYF.

This clonotype was seen at least ten times. The genes are TRBV6-2 or TRBV6-3 and TRBJ2-5; D may match TRBD1 or TRBD2 (5 bases each). This CDR3 comprises 17 residues. Germline CDR1 MNHEY, CDR2 SVGEGT. V shed 8 bases and J shed 1 base, with 23 bases lying between them. The CDR3 DNA sequence: TGTGCCAGCGTCCACCCCCGGGACGGCGGAACCCAAGAGACCCAGTACTTC. The encoded protein is CASVHPRDGGTQETQYF.

This clonotype has at least ten counts. The chain joins TRBV5-1 to TRBJ2-7; 9 positions agree with TRBD1. The ends lost 4 bases at V and 2 bases at J; junction bases unmatched: 13. The CDR3 covers 17 residues. Germline CDR1 SGHRS, CDR2 YFSETQ. Here the CDR3 reads CASSPPDGTGNTYEQYF. The CDR3 nucleotides read TGCGCCAGCAGCCCACCTGACGGGACAGGGAACACCTACGAGCAGTACTTC.